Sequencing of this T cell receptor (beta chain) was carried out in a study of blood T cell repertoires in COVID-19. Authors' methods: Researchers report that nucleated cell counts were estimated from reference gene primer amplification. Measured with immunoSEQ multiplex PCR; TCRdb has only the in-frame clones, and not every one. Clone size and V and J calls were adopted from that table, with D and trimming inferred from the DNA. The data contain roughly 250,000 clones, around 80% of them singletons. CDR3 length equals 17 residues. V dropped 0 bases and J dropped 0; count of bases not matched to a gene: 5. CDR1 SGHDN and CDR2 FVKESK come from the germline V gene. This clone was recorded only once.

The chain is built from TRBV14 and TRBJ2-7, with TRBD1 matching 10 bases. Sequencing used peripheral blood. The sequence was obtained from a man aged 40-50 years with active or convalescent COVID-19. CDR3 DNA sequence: TGTGCCAGCAGCCAAGATAGAGGACAGGGGGACTCCTACGAGCAGTACTTC. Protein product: CASSQDRGQGDSYEQYF.